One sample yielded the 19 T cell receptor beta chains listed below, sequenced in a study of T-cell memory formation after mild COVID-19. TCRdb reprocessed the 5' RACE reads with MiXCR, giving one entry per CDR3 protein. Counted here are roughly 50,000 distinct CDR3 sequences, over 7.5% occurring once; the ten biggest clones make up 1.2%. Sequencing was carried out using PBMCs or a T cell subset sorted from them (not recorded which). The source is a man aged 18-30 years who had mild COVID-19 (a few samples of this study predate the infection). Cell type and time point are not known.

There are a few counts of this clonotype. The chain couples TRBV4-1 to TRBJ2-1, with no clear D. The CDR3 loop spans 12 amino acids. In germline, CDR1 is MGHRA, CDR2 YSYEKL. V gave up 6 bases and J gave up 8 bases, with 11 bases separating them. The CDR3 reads CASSSRSDEQFF. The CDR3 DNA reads TGCGCCAGCAGTTCTAGATCCGATGAGCAGTTCTTC.

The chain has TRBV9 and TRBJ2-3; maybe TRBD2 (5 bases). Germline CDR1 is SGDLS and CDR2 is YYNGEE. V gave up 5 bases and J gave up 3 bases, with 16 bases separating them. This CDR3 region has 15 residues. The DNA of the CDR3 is TGTGCCAGCAGTCGCATCACTCGGGGAACAGATACGCAGTATTTT. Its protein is CASSRITRGTDTQYF.

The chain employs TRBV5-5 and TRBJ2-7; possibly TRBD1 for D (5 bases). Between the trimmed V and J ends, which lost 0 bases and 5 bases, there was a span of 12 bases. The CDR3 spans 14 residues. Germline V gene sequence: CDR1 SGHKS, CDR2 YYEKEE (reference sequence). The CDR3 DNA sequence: TGTGCCAGCAGCTTGGTGGCACAGGCGGACGAGCAGTACGTC. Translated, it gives CASSLVAQADEQYV.

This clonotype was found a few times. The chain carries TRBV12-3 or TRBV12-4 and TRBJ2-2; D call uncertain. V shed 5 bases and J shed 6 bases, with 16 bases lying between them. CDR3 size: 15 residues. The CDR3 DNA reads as TGTGCCAGCAGTGATCGGACGAACCCTTCCGGGGAGCTGTTTTTT. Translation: CASSDRTNPSGELFF.

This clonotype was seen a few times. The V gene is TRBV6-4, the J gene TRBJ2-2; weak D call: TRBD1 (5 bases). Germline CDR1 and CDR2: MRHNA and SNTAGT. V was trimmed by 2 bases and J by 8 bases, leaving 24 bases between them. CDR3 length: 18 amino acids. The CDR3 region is CASSDPKSPDKIVGELFF. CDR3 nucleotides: TGTGCCAGCAGTGACCCAAAATCACCGGACAAAATCGTAGGGGAGCTGTTTTTT.

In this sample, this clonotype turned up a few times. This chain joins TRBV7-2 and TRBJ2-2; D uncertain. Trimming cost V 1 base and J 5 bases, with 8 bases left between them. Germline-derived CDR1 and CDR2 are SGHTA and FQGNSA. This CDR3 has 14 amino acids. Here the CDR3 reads CASSLVLVTGELFF. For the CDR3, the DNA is TGTGCCAGCAGCTTAGTTTTGGTAACCGGGGAGCTGTTTTTT.

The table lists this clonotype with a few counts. The CDR3 is CSAPGTGFEGEAFF. The CDR3 region has the DNA TGCAGTGCTCCCGGGACAGGGTTCGAGGGGGAAGCTTTCTTT. The chain couples TRBV20-1 to TRBJ1-1, with 9 bases identical to TRBD1. The germline CDR1 and CDR2 sequences are DFQATT and SNEGSKA (reference sequence). The CDR3 runs 14 residues. V trimming: 5 bases; J trimming: 8 bases; junction bases outside the gene matches: 12.

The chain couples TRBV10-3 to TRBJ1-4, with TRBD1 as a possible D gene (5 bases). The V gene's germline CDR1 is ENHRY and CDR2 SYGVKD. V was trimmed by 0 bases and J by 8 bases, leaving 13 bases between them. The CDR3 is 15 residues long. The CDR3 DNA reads TGTGCCATCAGTGAGTCGAGAGGGACTGTAGAAAAACTGTTTTTT. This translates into CAISESRGTVEKLFF.

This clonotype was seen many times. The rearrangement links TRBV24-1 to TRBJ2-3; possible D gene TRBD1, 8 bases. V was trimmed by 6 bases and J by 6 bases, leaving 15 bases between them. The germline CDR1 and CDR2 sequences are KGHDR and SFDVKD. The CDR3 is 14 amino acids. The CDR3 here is CATSIGQGGDTQYF. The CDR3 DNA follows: TGTGCCACCAGTATAGGACAGGGAGGGGATACGCAGTATTTT.

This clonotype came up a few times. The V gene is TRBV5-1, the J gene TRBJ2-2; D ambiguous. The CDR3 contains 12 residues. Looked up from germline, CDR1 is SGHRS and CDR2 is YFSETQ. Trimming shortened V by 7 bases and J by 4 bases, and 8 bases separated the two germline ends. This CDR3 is CASHISTGELFF. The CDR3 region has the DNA TGCGCCAGCCACATTTCCACCGGGGAGCTGTTTTTT.

The CDR3 region is CASSPTWDIRAGELFF. Here the CDR3 DNA reads TGTGCCAGCAGTCCCACCTGGGACATTCGCGCCGGGGAGCTGTTTTTT. The V call is TRBV27, the J call TRBJ2-2; TRBD1 is a possible D gene (6 bases). The ends were cut back, 5 bases at V and 6 bases at J, with 19 bases in the middle. CDR3 length: 16 residues. Germline lookup yields CDR1 MNHEY and CDR2 SMNVEV (reference sequence).

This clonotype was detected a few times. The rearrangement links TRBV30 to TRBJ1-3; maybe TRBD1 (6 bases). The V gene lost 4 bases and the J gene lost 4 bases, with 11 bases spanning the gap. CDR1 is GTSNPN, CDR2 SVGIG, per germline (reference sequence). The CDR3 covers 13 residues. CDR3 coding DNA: TGTGCCTGGACTCACAGGGACGGAAACACCATATATTTT. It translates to CAWTHRDGNTIYF.

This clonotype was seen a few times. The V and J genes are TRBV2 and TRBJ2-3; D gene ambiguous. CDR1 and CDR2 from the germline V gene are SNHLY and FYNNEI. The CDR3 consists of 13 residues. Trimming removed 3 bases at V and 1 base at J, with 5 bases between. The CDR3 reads CASSDFRTDTQYF. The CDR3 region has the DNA TGTGCCAGCAGTGATTTTCGCACAGATACGCAGTATTTT.

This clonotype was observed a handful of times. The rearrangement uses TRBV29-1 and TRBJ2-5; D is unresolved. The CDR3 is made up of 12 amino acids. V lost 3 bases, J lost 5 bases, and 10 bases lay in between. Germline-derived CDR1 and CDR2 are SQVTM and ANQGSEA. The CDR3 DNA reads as TGCAGCGTTGACCCACTCCAGGAGACCCAGTACTTC. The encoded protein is CSVDPLQETQYF.

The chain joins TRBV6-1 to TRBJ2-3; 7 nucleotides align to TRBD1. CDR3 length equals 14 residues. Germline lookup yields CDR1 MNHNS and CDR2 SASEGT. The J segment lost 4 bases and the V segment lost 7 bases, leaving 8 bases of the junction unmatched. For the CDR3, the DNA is TGTGCCAGCATTCTCGACAGGGTTGCAGATACGCAGTATTTT. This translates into CASILDRVADTQYF.

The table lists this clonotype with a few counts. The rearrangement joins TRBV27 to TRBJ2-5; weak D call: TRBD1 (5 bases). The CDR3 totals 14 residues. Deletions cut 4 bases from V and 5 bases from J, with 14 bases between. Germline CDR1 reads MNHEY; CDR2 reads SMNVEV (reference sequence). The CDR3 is CASSSAQDLETQYF. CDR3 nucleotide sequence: TGTGCCAGCAGTTCCGCACAGGATTTGGAGACCCAGTACTTC.

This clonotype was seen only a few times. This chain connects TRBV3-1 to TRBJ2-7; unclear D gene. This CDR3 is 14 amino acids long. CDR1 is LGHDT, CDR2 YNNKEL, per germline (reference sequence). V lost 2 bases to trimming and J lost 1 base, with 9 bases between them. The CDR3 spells CASSQFSESYEQYF. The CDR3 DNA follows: TGTGCCAGCAGCCAATTTAGTGAGTCCTACGAGCAGTACTTC.

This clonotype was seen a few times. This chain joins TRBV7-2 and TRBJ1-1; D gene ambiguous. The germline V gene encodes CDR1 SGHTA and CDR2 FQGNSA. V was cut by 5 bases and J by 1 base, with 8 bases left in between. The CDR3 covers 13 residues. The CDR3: CASSLTPNTEAFF. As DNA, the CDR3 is TGTGCCAGCAGCCTCACACCGAACACTGAAGCTTTCTTT. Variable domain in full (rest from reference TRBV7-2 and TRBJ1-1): GAGVSQSPSNKVTEKGKDVELRCDPISGHTALYWYRQSLGQGLEFLIYFQGNSAPDKSGLPSDRFSAERTGGSVSTLTIQRTQQEDSAVYLCASSLTPNTEAFFGQGTRLTVV.

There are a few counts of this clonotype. The CDR3 DNA reads as TGCGCCAGCAGCATCAGGACAGGGGCAGAGACCCAGTACTTC. The encoded protein is CASSIRTGAETQYF. The rearrangement uses TRBV5-1 and TRBJ2-5, with 9 positions matching TRBD1. After removal of 4 bases from V and 4 bases from J, the junction contained 5 bases not matched to a gene. Germline loops: CDR1 SGHRS, CDR2 YFSETQ. The CDR3 loop spans 14 amino acids.